This T cell receptor (beta chain) was profiled in a study of cytomegalovirus exposure and HLA in healthy donors. Germline assignment: CDR1 MNHEY and CDR2 SVGAGI. This CDR3 is 13 amino acids long. V was shortened by 7 bases and J by 7 bases, with 16 bases between the two germline ends. Primers for the PCR totalled 60 Vbeta and 13 Jbeta. Assay: immunoSEQ multiplex PCR; the TCRdb copy retains only in-frame clones and omits some. The table has some 120,000 clones, under 80% seen once. In regard to this clone: The antigen is unknown.

Findings of the study overall: Presence/absence comparisons presumed near-even sequencing depth among donors. Several of the most significant clusters appeared linked to common viral pathogens, based on a later analysis. CMV serostatus alone was available as immune exposure information.

Sequenced material: PBMCs. This receptor was taken from a woman aged 55-70 years in good health and CMV-seropositive. The rearrangement links TRBV6-5 to TRBJ1-1, with D tentatively TRBD1 (5 bases). CDR3 in DNA: TGTGCCAGCATGGACTACAGGACCCATGAAGCTTTCTTT. Translating it yields CASMDYRTHEAFF.